A single sample is the source of the 11 T cell receptor beta chains below, sequenced in a study of cytomegalovirus exposure and HLA in healthy donors. With 60 Vbeta and 13 Jbeta primers, the PCR was carried out. Some clones are missing from TCRdb's copy, which holds only in-frame ones; the method was immunoSEQ multiplex PCR. The sample comprises about 130,000 clones, approximately 10% of which are singletons, and around 5% rests with the top ten. Material for sequencing was PBMCs. All receptors derive from a woman under 30 in good health and CMV-seropositive.

This clone has more than one count but fewer than ten. The V call is TRBV7-2, the J call TRBJ2-5, with 14 bases identical to TRBD2. The CDR3 consists of 15 residues. After removal of 5 bases from V and 4 bases from J, the junction contained 3 bases not matched to a gene. The germline gives CDR1 SGHTA, CDR2 FQGNSA. CDR3 protein: CASSVGLAGVETQYF. The CDR3 bases are TGTGCCAGCAGCGTGGGACTAGCGGGAGTAGAGACCCAGTACTTC.

This clone has more than one count but fewer than ten. The rearrangement joins TRBV5-1 to TRBJ2-1; 15 bases align to TRBD2. The trim removed 3 bases at V and 9 bases at J, leaving 4 bases unmatched. CDR1 SGHRS and CDR2 YFSETQ come from the germline V gene. The CDR3 length is 15 residues. The CDR3 spells CASSSGLAGGSEQFF. In DNA form, the CDR3 reads TGCGCCAGCAGCTCGGGACTAGCGGGGGGTAGTGAGCAGTTCTTC.

The chain couples TRBV30 to TRBJ2-5; D is perhaps TRBD2 (6 bases). V lost 2 bases and J 7 bases, leaving 8 bases between the germline ends. The CDR3 consists of 11 residues. Looked up from germline, CDR1 is GTSNPN and CDR2 is SVGIG (reference sequence). CDR3 in amino acids: CAWSRSGTQYF. The CDR3 DNA sequence: TGTGCCTGGAGTCGTAGCGGGACCCAGTACTTC.

This clone was observed a handful of times. The V and J genes are TRBV4-1 and TRBJ2-1; tentatively, D is TRBD1 (5 bases). Germline values: CDR1 MGHRA, CDR2 YSYEKL. CDR3 length equals 17 residues. The ends were cut back, 0 bases at V and 6 bases at J, with 18 bases in the middle. The chain's CDR3 is CASSQEGLLGVGNEQFF. The CDR3, as DNA: TGCGCCAGCAGCCAAGAGGGGCTATTAGGGGTTGGCAATGAGCAGTTCTTC.

This clone was seen more than once but under ten times. This sequence joins TRBV6-5 and TRBJ2-7; D is perhaps TRBD2 (5 bases). Germline CDR1 reads MNHEY; CDR2 reads SVGAGI. This CDR3 has 13 amino acids. V was shortened by 8 bases and J by 4 bases, with 15 bases between the two germline ends. The CDR3 protein is CASSLRADYEQYF. For the CDR3, the DNA is TGTGCCAGCTCTTTGAGGGCGGATTACGAGCAGTACTTC.

The CDR3: CASSVVNGEITDTQYF. The CDR3 DNA reads as TGTGCCAGCAGCGTAGTTAACGGGGAAATAACAGATACGCAGTATTTT. The chain links TRBV9 to TRBJ2-3, with D perhaps matching TRBD2 (5 bases). V lost 0 bases to trimming and J lost 3 bases, with 14 bases between them. There are 16 residues in the CDR3. Germline V gene data show CDR1 as SGDLS and CDR2 as YYNGEE.

This clone was seen more than once but under ten times. The chain is built from TRBV19 and TRBJ1-6, with D possibly TRBD1 on 5 matching bases. The germline gives CDR1 LNHDA, CDR2 SQIVND (reference sequence). V lost 8 bases, J lost 9 bases, and 14 bases lay in between. The CDR3 extends over 13 amino acids. CDR3 protein: CASSQGVGSPLHF. In nucleotides, the CDR3 is TGTGCCAGTTCCCAGGGTGTCGGTTCACCCCTCCACTTT.

This clone was found a few times. The chain links TRBV13 to TRBJ2-5; a weak D match, TRBD2 (5 bases). Between the trimmed V and J ends, which lost 5 bases and 7 bases, there was a span of 17 bases. The CDR3 extends over 14 amino acids. Germline CDR1 reads PRHDT; CDR2 reads FYEKMQ (reference sequence). The DNA of the CDR3 is TGTGCCAGCAGCCCTAGCTGGCCCGGCGCGACCCAGTACTTC. Its protein is CASSPSWPGATQYF.

The gene calls are TRBV7-9 and TRBJ2-5; 10 positions match TRBD2. CDR1 and CDR2 (germline): SEHNR, FQNEAQ (reference sequence). CDR3 length: 11 residues. The CDR3 protein is CFTSGKETQYF. The CDR3 DNA follows: TGTTTCACTAGCGGGAAAGAGACCCAGTACTTC.

This clone was seen a few times. V usage is TRBV2 and J usage is TRBJ1-1, with 8 bases fitting TRBD1. Per the germline V gene, CDR1 is SNHLY and CDR2 is FYNNEI. The trim removed 3 bases at V and 4 bases at J, leaving 4 bases unmatched. There are 14 residues in the CDR3. The DNA for the CDR3 is TGTGCCAGCAGTGAGATGGACAGGGTCACTGAAGCTTTCTTT. Translated: CASSEMDRVTEAFF.

The V gene is TRBV29-1, the J gene TRBJ2-1; 8 positions match TRBD2. Per germline, CDR1 SQVTM and CDR2 ANQGSEA. Unmatched junction bases numbered 0, after V lost 4 bases and J lost 7 bases. The CDR3 has 11 residues. The CDR3 loop is CSVGGRNEQFF. The CDR3 DNA reads as TGCAGCGTTGGCGGGAGGAATGAGCAGTTCTTC.